These T cell receptor beta chains were read from a single sample in a study of CD8 T cells in Susac syndrome. TCRdb reprocessed the immunoSEQ multiplex PCR reads via MiXCR and lists one record per CDR3 protein. This sample carries around 280,000 distinct CDR3 sequences, about 88% of them seen once, and the ten largest clones take about 0.11%. The specimen sequenced was CD8+ T cells from PBMCs. The origin of the receptors is a human donor with multiple sclerosis. The CDR3 runs from the conserved cysteine through the conserved F or W. A D gene is named only where the DNA matches it firmly. Clone size is not always given. Where it is, it says once, few, many or a class for expanded clones.

TRBJ1-1	TRBV5-1	-	-	TGCGCCAGCAGCCTGGAGGACTTCACTGAAGCTTTCTTT	CASSLEDFTEAFF
TRBJ2-1	TRBV7-2	-	TRBD2	TGTGCCAGCAGCTTAGGGCTAGCGGGAGGCACCTACAATGAGCAGTTCTTC	CASSLGLAGGTYNEQFF
TRBJ1-4	TRBV2	-	TRBD1	TGTGCCAGCAGTGAAGGGACAGGGGGACTCGAAAAACTGTTTTTT	CASSEGTGGLEKLFF
TRBJ1-6	TRBV7-9	few	-	TGTGCCAGCAGCTTAGATCGGGGCAAAGCGACCCTCCACTTT	CASSLDRGKATLHF
TRBJ2-5	TRBV5-8	once	TRBD2	TGTGCCAGCAGCTTGGAGGGGAGGGTTCGGGAGACCCAGTACTTC	CASSLEGRVRETQYF
TRBJ1-2	TRBV27	-	TRBD1	TGTGCCAGCAGTCTTGGGACAGGGGGAGACTATGGCTACACCTTC	CASSLGTGGDYGYTF
TRBJ2-1	TRBV27	-	TRBD2	TGTGCCAGCAGTTTACAACTAGCGGGCAATGAGCAGTTCTTC	CASSLQLAGNEQFF
TRBJ2-7	TRBV29-1	-	-	TGCAGCGTTGAAGAGCCTAGCTCCTACGAGCAGTACTTC	CSVEEPSSYEQYF
TRBJ2-7	TRBV7-9	-	-	TGTGCCAGCAGATTGGGAGTCATTCACGAGCAGTACTTC	CASRLGVIHEQYF
TRBJ2-6	TRBV27	-	-	TGTGCCAGCAGTTTATGGGCTCAGATTCCTCCCTCTGGGGCCAACGTCCTGACTTTC	CASSLWAQIPPSGANVLTF
TRBJ2-3	TRBV20-1	once	TRBD2	TGCAGTGCTAGAGATCCGGAACTAGCGGGATTTGGACCAATCACAGATACGCAGTATTTT	CSARDPELAGFGPITDTQYF